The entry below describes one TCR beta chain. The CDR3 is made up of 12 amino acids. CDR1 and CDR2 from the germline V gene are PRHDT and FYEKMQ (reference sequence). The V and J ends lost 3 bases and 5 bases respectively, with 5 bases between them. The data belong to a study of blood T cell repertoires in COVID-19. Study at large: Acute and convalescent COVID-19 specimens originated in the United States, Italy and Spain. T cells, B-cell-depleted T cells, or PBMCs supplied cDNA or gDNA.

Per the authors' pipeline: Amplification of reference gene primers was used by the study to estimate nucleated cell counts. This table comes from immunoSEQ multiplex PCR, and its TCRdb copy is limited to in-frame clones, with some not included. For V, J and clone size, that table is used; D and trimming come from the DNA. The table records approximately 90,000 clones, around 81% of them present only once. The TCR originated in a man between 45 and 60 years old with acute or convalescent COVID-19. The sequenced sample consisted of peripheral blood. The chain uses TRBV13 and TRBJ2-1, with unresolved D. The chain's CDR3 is CASSFVDNEQFF. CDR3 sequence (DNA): TGTGCCAGCAGCTTCGTAGACAATGAGCAGTTCTTC.